Below are 15 T cell receptor beta chains sequenced from a single sample in a study of blood T cell repertoires in COVID-19 (dated by TCRdb to 2020 to 2022). The library came from the immunoSEQ multiplex PCR assay. TCRdb provides this immuneACCESS table in a form limited to in-frame rearrangements. Some clones are lacking; in checked studies, under half of them reflect an unresolved V gene, and why the rest are absent is not known. Present in this sample are some 190,000 clones, around 82% of which were seen just once. In total, the top ten clones hold 6.5% to 7.5% of the sample. The sample was peripheral blood. These receptors originate from a man older than 75 with COVID-19, enrolled during active disease.

The rearrangement links TRBV19 to TRBJ2-5; D call uncertain. The length of the CDR3 is 13 residues. Germline CDR1 reads LNHDA; CDR2 reads SQIVND (reference sequence). V was clipped by 1 base and J by 2 bases, with 5 bases between them. CDR3: CASSIAQQETQYF. CDR3 DNA sequence: TGTGCCAGTAGTATAGCACAACAAGAGACCCAGTACTTC. The full variable domain, with the rest looked up from reference TRBV19 and TRBJ2-5, is DGGITQSPKYLFRKEGQNVTLSCEQNLNHDAMYWYRQDPGQGLRLIYYSQIVNDFQKGDIAEGYSVSREKKESFPLTVTSAQKNPTAFYLCASSIAQQETQYFGPGTRLLVL.

This clone was recorded only once. The chain combines TRBV2 with TRBJ2-3; D is perhaps TRBD2 (6 bases). CDR3 length equals 15 residues. The germline gives CDR1 SNHLY, CDR2 FYNNEI. Between the trimmed V and J ends, which lost 2 bases and 2 bases, there was a span of 11 bases. The CDR3 nucleotides are TGTGCCAGCAGTGAACGGAGGGAGTACACAGATACGCAGTATTTT. It encodes CASSERREYTDTQYF.

V is TRBV5-6 and J is TRBJ1-6; D gene unclear. Looked up from germline, CDR1 is SGHDT and CDR2 is YYEEEE. Trimming removed 3 bases from V and 0 bases from J, with 10 bases in between. The CDR3 sequence is 16 residues long. CDR3 DNA sequence: TGTGCCAGCAGCTGGAGGGAGAGCTCCTATAATTCACCCCTCCACTTT. Translation: CASSWRESSYNSPLHF.

The chain combines TRBV5-8 with TRBJ2-1; 8 bases align to TRBD1. Trimming at V came to 3 bases and at J to 7 bases, leaving 9 bases not matched to a gene. Germline CDR1 reads SGHTS; CDR2 reads YDEGEE. The CDR3 covers 15 residues. The CDR3 region has the DNA TGTGCCAGCAGCTCTGGACAGGGTTACGCGAATGAGCAGTTCTTC. Translation gives CASSSGQGYANEQFF. The full variable domain, rest sourced from reference TRBV5-8 and TRBJ2-1, is EAGVTQSPTHLIKTRGQQATLRCSPISGHTSVYWYQQALGLGLQFLLWYDEGEERNRGNFPPRFSGRQFPNYSSELNVNALELEDSALYLCASSSGQGYANEQFFGPGTRLTVL.

V usage is TRBV7-6 and J usage is TRBJ1-2; 7 nucleotides align to TRBD1. J was trimmed by 2 bases and V by 1 base; bases with no gene match: 7. Germline V lookup: CDR1 SGHVS, CDR2 FNYEAQ. The length of the CDR3 is 16 residues. The CDR3 nucleotides read TGTGCCAGCAGCTTAGGTCCCCCGGGACAGAACTATGGCTACACCTTC. Protein product: CASSLGPPGQNYGYTF.

This clone was detected once. The J gene is TRBJ2-5, the V gene TRBV5-4, with 12 bases lining up with TRBD2. V dropped 1 base and J dropped 5; count of bases not matched to a gene: 6. This CDR3 is built from 16 residues. From germline, CDR1 is SGHNT and CDR2 YYREEE (reference sequence). The CDR3 spells CASSLRLAGGQETQYF. The CDR3 bases are TGTGCCAGCAGCTTGAGGCTAGCGGGGGGGCAGGAGACCCAGTACTTC. The variable domain in full, with the rest retrieved from reference TRBV5-4 and TRBJ2-5, is ETGVTQSPTHLIKTRGQQVTLRCSSQSGHNTVSWYQQALGQGPQFIFQYYREEENGRGNFPPRFSGLQFPNYSSELNVNALELDDSALYLCASSLRLAGGQETQYFGPGTRLLVL.

This chain joins TRBV7-2 and TRBJ2-5, with TRBD1 matching 8 bases. In germline, CDR1 is SGHTA, CDR2 FQGNSA. Trimming cost V 5 bases and J 6 bases; bases outside gene matches: 5. The length of the CDR3 is 13 residues. The DNA for the CDR3 is TGTGCCAGCAGCGATGGACAGGGCAAGACCCAGTACTTC. This translates into CASSDGQGKTQYF.

This chain uses TRBV18 with TRBJ2-3; no firm D call. Per the germline V gene, CDR1 is KGHSH and CDR2 is LQKENI. Trimming left V 6 bases short and J 2 bases short, with 18 bases between. This CDR3 spans 16 amino acids. The CDR3 sequence: CASSPTSRYPTDTQYF. CDR3 nucleotides: TGTGCCAGCTCCCCTACGTCAAGATACCCCACAGATACGCAGTATTTT.

J is TRBJ2-7 and V is TRBV7-9; D unclear. The CDR3 has 12 amino acids. Trimming removed 5 bases at V and 3 bases at J, with 8 bases between. CDR1 and CDR2 from the germline V gene are SEHNR and FQNEAQ (reference sequence). The CDR3 sequence is CASSRAIYEQYF. The CDR3 DNA sequence: TGTGCCAGCAGCCGCGCTATCTACGAGCAGTACTTC.

The rearrangement joins TRBV28 to TRBJ1-1; D gene ambiguous. CDR1 and CDR2 (germline): MDHEN, SYDVKM. The V end was cut by 2 bases, the J end by 6 bases, with 13 bases between. This CDR3 region has 14 residues. The CDR3 DNA is TGTGCCAGCAGTTTAGGTGGGCTCGGGGCTGAAGCTTTCTTT. Translated: CASSLGGLGAEAFF.

The CDR3 DNA sequence: TGTGCCAGCAGGGACACAGGGGCAGAGGGCTATGGCTACACCTTC. Translating gives CASRDTGAEGYGYTF. The chain uses TRBV6-5 and TRBJ1-2; TRBD1 aligns across 7 bases. This CDR3 is built from 15 residues. Losses at the gene ends were 6 bases for V and 4 bases for J; bases not matched to a gene: 11. Looked up from germline, CDR1 is MNHEY and CDR2 is SVGAGI.

This clone appeared a few times. The chain employs TRBV2 and TRBJ1-6; D might be TRBD1 (5 bases). The germline gives CDR1 SNHLY, CDR2 FYNNEI. This CDR3 region has 15 residues. Trimming took off 6 bases at V and 10 bases at J, with 19 bases between the two ends. The CDR3 here is CASSQNGDSSSPLHF. In nucleotides, the CDR3 is TGTGCCAGCAGCCAGAACGGGGACTCCTCATCACCCCTCCACTTT.

This chain uses TRBV11-3 with TRBJ1-1; D unresolved. Germline V lookup: CDR1 SGHNT, CDR2 YENEEA. V lost 0 bases, J lost 1 base, and 9 bases lay in between. The CDR3 contains 15 residues. This CDR3 reads CASSLESSPNTEAFF. The DNA for the CDR3 is TGTGCCAGCAGCTTAGAGTCCAGTCCGAACACTGAAGCTTTCTTT.

The gene calls are TRBV5-1 and TRBJ2-3; the D gene is possibly TRBD2 (5 bases). This CDR3 spans 13 amino acids. Trimming took off 4 bases at V and 3 bases at J, with 9 bases between the two ends. Per the germline V gene, CDR1 is SGHRS and CDR2 is YFSETQ. Here the CDR3 reads CASSVPGTDTQYF. For the CDR3, the DNA is TGCGCCAGCAGCGTCCCGGGGACAGATACGCAGTATTTT.

The chain links TRBV6-5 to TRBJ1-1; the D gene is possibly TRBD1 (5 bases). Germline lookup yields CDR1 MNHEY and CDR2 SVGAGI. V was cut by 4 bases and J by 3 bases, with 9 bases left in between. The CDR3 contains 13 residues. The CDR3 DNA follows: TGTGCCAGCAGTTTTGCACAGGACACTGAAGCTTTCTTT. Residues: CASSFAQDTEAFF.